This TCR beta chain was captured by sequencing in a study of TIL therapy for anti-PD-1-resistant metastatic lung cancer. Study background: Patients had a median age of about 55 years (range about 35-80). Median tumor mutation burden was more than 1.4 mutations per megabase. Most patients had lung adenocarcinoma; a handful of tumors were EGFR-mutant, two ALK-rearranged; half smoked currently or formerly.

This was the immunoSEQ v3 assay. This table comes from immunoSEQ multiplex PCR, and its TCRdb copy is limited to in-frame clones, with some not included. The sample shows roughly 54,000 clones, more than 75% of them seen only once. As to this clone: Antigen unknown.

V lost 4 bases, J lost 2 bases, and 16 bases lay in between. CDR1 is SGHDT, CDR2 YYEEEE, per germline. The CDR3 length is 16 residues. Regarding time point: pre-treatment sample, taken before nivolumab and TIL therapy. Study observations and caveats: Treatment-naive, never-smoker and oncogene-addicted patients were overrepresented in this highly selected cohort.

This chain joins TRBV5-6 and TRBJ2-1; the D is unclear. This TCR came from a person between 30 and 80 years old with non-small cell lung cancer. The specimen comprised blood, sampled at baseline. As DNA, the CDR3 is TGTGCCAGCAGCCTGGGTTGGACGGATCCCTACAATGAGCAGTTCTTC. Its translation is CASSLGWTDPYNEQFF.